The TCR beta chain described here comes from a study of a mutant IDH1 vaccine in newly diagnosed glioma. Across the whole study: Across weeks 1, 3, 5, 7, 11, 15, 19 and 23, patients received a vaccination each time, eight in all. Patients arrived already treated with radiotherapy, temozolomide, or both, most having had both. Vaccine administration was initiated 4-6 weeks following radiotherapy alone, or with temozolomide cycles.

Findings of the study overall: Pseudoprogression appeared unlinked to shifts in leading peripheral T cell clonotypes.

This clone has a single count. Its target is unknown. The time point here: week 5, during vaccination. In every dose of vaccine, 300 ug of mutant IDH1 20-mer peptide was given alongside topical imiquimod. Generated by immunoSEQ multiplex PCR, the TCRdb table keeps only in-frame clones and is missing some. The sample has 32,000 or so clones; about 90% are singletons. Germline V gene data show CDR1 as SGHRS and CDR2 as YFSETQ. This CDR3 spans 16 amino acids. V was trimmed by 7 bases and J by 2 bases, leaving 21 bases between them. This clonotype was obtained from a woman aged 40 to 50 with glioma. Some clones in this sample may be carry-over from other donors' samples. V and J are TRBV5-1 and TRBJ2-5, with a possible D match to TRBD2 (5 bases). Material: peripheral blood mononuclear cells (PBMCs), obtained from a glioma patient whose treatment included an IDH1 peptide vaccine. As DNA, the CDR3 is TGCGCCAGCGCTTCGTCTAACGAAAGCGGACAAGAGACCCAGTACTTC. Translation: CASASSNESGQETQYF.